A single sample is the source of the 9 T cell receptor beta chains below, sequenced in a study of T cells after somatic rescue of genetic block. The data were produced by immunoSEQ multiplex PCR, yet TCRdb's version contains in-frame clones alone and is incomplete. Here the sample spans more than 65,000 clones, roughly 93% being singletons. The sequenced sample was peripheral blood mononuclear cells (PBMCs). The receptor source for this set is a man aged 25 to 45.

The CDR3 coding sequence is TGTGCCAGCAGTTTATTTGCAGGTGGCAGAGCAAGCAGCACAGATACGCAGTATTTT. It translates to CASSLFAGGRASSTDTQYF. The V gene is TRBV28, the J gene TRBJ2-3, with D hard to call. This CDR3 has 19 residues. Trimming took off 1 base at V and 0 bases at J, with 20 bases between the two ends. CDR1 is MDHEN, CDR2 SYDVKM, per germline.

V gene TRBV6-5 combines with J gene TRBJ1-2, with a weak D call TRBD1 (5 bases). The CDR3 is 14 amino acids. Trimming removed 4 bases from V and 4 bases from J, with 13 bases in between. Germline V gives CDR1 MNHEY, CDR2 SVGAGI. This CDR3 is CASSSREGGYGYTF. Written as DNA, the CDR3 is TGTGCCAGCAGTTCCAGGGAGGGCGGCTATGGCTACACCTTC.

The rearrangement uses TRBV27 and TRBJ2-1; 9 nucleotides line up with TRBD1. Trimming at V came to 2 bases and at J to 5 bases, leaving 4 bases not matched to a gene. This CDR3 has 15 residues. Germline CDR1 MNHEY, CDR2 SMNVEV (reference sequence). This CDR3 is CASSLGQGLHNEQFF. CDR3 DNA sequence: TGTGCCAGCAGTTTAGGACAGGGGCTCCACAATGAGCAGTTCTTC.

This clone was seen a single time. The CDR3 nucleotides are TGTGCCAGTAGTGAGGGACTAGCGGAGTACTTC. As protein: CASSEGLAEYF. The J gene is TRBJ2-5, the V gene TRBV19; 11 positions agree with TRBD2. The CDR3 has 11 residues. Trimming took 5 bases from V and 12 from J; bases not matched to a gene: 2. CDR1 is LNHDA, CDR2 SQIVND, per germline (reference sequence).

This chain uses TRBV5-1 with TRBJ2-7; TRBD2 agrees at 8 bases. J was trimmed by 2 bases and V by 2 bases; bases with no gene match: 3. CDR3 length equals 14 residues. Per the germline V gene, CDR1 is SGHRS and CDR2 is YFSETQ. This CDR3 reads CASSFSGATYEQYF. CDR3 DNA: TGCGCCAGCAGCTTTAGCGGGGCGACCTACGAGCAGTACTTC.

The chain recombines TRBV27 with TRBJ1-1; D call uncertain. There are 15 residues in the CDR3. With 3 bases removed from V and 4 bases from J, the gap between germline ends came to 15 bases. Looked up from germline, CDR1 is MNHEY and CDR2 is SMNVEV (reference sequence). The DNA for the CDR3 is TGTGCCAGCAGTTTTGCAGGTCCTCGAGGCACTGAAGCTTTCTTT. The encoded protein is CASSFAGPRGTEAFF.

The gene calls are TRBV6-1 and TRBJ1-1; D is possibly TRBD1 (5 bases). The ends were cut back, 7 bases at V and 4 bases at J, with 13 bases in the middle. Looked up from germline, CDR1 is MNHNS and CDR2 is SASEGT. This CDR3 has 13 amino acids. The DNA of the CDR3 is TGTGCCAGCATGCGGGGCTCGGGCACTGAAGCTTTCTTT. Residues: CASMRGSGTEAFF.

The V gene is TRBV27, the J gene TRBJ2-7; 10 positions match TRBD2. The CDR3 has 13 residues. J gave up 6 bases and V 5 bases, and 4 bases lay outside the gene matches. Germline loops: CDR1 MNHEY, CDR2 SMNVEV (reference sequence). The CDR3 DNA reads as TGTGCCAGCAGTCTAGCGGGAGTTTTCGAGCAGTACTTC. It encodes CASSLAGVFEQYF.

This sequence joins TRBV15 and TRBJ1-2; 10 bases are a match to TRBD1. The CDR3 consists of 18 residues. Per the germline V gene, CDR1 is LNHNV and CDR2 is YYDKDF (reference sequence). V lost 0 bases, J lost 7 bases, and 14 bases stayed unmatched. CDR3: CATSRDLPGQGTVGGYTF. CDR3 bases: TGTGCCACCAGCAGAGATCTGCCGGGACAGGGGACCGTAGGTGGCTACACCTTC.